The clone carrying this TCR beta chain was seen repeatedly, ten times or more. The data stem from a study of identical twins. MiXCR was run by TCRdb on the 5' RACE reads, yielding one entry per CDR3 protein. The top ten clones hold more than 3.5% of a sample with 200,000 to 300,000 distinct CDR3 sequences, over 9.5% of them seen once. In germline, CDR1 is SGHVS, CDR2 FQNEAQ. CDR3 length: 15 amino acids. The V and J ends lost 6 bases and 5 bases respectively, with 19 bases between them. The same sample was also used in a study of yellow fever vaccine responses in identical twins.

The sample comprised memory (CD45RO+) T cells sorted from blood. This sequence was found in a woman aged 18-35 years in good health. The chain uses TRBV7-8 and TRBJ2-5, with a weak D call TRBD2 (6 bases). The CDR3 loop reads CASSSRGGAVETQYF. The CDR3 nucleotides read TGTGCCAGCAGTTCTAGAGGCGGGGCCGTCGAGACCCAGTACTTC. Together with reference TRBV7-8 and TRBJ2-5, the CDR3 gives the full variable domain: GAGVSQSPRYKVAKRGQDVALRCDPISGHVSLFWYQQALGQGPEFLTYFQNEAQLDKSGLPSDRFFAERPEGSVSTLKIQRTQQEDSAVYLCASSSRGGAVETQYFGPGTRLLVL.